One T cell receptor (beta chain) is described in this entry. Its antigen is unknown. Germline CDR1 is MNHNS and CDR2 is SASEGT. There are 16 residues in the CDR3. V shed 4 bases and J shed 0 bases, with 15 bases lying between them. This entry comes from a study of cytomegalovirus exposure and HLA in healthy donors. Study-level results: An analysis done earlier found most TCR beta V segments productive about 87% or about 30% of the time.

It was with 60 Vbeta and 13 Jbeta primers that the PCR ran. Method: immunoSEQ multiplex PCR; TCRdb's copy keeps in-frame clones and lacks some. This table holds around 130,000 clones, approximately 80% found once. The sequence was obtained from a woman in her 40s in good health and CMV-seronegative. The rearrangement joins TRBV6-1 to TRBJ1-2; possible D gene TRBD1, 5 bases. The specimen sequenced was PBMCs. The CDR3 reads CASSGAPATANYGYTF. In DNA, the CDR3 is TGTGCCAGCAGTGGAGCTCCAGCGACAGCTAACTATGGCTACACCTTC.